A single sample is the source of the 29 T cell receptor beta chains below, sequenced in a study of cytomegalovirus exposure and HLA in healthy donors. The PCR made use of 60 Vbeta and 13 Jbeta primers. Data came from immunoSEQ multiplex PCR; TCRdb stores just in-frame clones and leaves some out. The sample contains over 60,000 clones, roughly 82% of which appear only once. Sequenced sample: PBMCs. Receptors were obtained from a man between 65 and 85 years old in good health and CMV-seronegative.

A single count supports this clone. The chain couples TRBV7-3 to TRBJ2-3; 9 bases are a match to TRBD2. The CDR3 is 16 residues long. After removal of 2 bases from V and 1 base from J, the junction contained 4 bases not matched to a gene. Germline V gene data show CDR1 as SGHTA and CDR2 as FQGTGA. CDR3 sequence reads: CASSLLPSGGTDTQYF. CDR3 sequence (DNA): TGTGCCAGCAGCTTATTACCTAGCGGGGGCACAGATACGCAGTATTTT.

The genes are TRBV18 and TRBJ2-3, with TRBD2 identical over 9 bases. The CDR3 has 18 residues. The germline V gene has CDR1 KGHSH and CDR2 LQKENI. Trimming took 2 bases from V and 2 from J; bases not matched to a gene: 11. The CDR3 DNA sequence: TGTGCCAGCTCACCAGGTTTAGTCCCTAGCGGGATCACAGATACGCAGTATTTT. Its translation is CASSPGLVPSGITDTQYF.

DNA of the CDR3: TGTGCCAGCAGTGTACAGGGATATGATGGCTACACCTTC. Protein sequence: CASSVQGYDGYTF. The gene calls are TRBV2 and TRBJ1-2; D perhaps matches TRBD1 (6 bases). V was pared by 4 bases and J by 6 bases, with 12 bases between. Per germline, CDR1 SNHLY and CDR2 FYNNEI. This CDR3 region has 13 residues.

The chain recombines TRBV7-6 with TRBJ2-6; D uncertain. Germline loops: CDR1 SGHVS, CDR2 FNYEAQ. Deletions cut 5 bases from V and 0 bases from J, with 20 bases between. The length of the CDR3 is 19 residues. The CDR3 sequence: CASSPAGFRSYSGANVLTF. The CDR3, as DNA: TGTGCCAGCAGCCCTGCCGGGTTCCGCTCCTACTCTGGGGCCAACGTCCTGACTTTC.

The V gene is TRBV18, the J gene TRBJ1-1, with D hard to call. Germline CDR1 is KGHSH and CDR2 is LQKENI. The length of the CDR3 is 14 residues. Trimming left V 3 bases short and J 2 bases short, with 10 bases between. The CDR3 protein is CASSPAGLNTEAFF. CDR3 DNA: TGTGCCAGCTCACCTGCAGGACTTAACACTGAAGCTTTCTTT.

This clone was counted once. The chain links TRBV27 to TRBJ2-7, with TRBD1 matching 10 bases. The CDR3 spans 15 residues. After removal of 4 bases from V and 7 bases from J, the junction contained 10 bases not matched to a gene. Per the germline V gene, CDR1 is MNHEY and CDR2 is SMNVEV (reference sequence). The CDR3 nucleotides are TGTGCCAGCAGTTCATCCGGGACAGGGGAGAGTGAGCAGTACTTC. Its protein product is CASSSSGTGESEQYF.

V is TRBV5-1 and J is TRBJ1-3; D remains ambiguous. The CDR3 has 14 residues. Trimming took 6 bases from V and 4 from J, leaving 14 bases between them. Germline V gene data show CDR1 as SGHRS and CDR2 as YFSETQ. The CDR3 DNA reads TGCGCCAGCAAACCACTATCCCCGGGAAACACCATATATTTT. This gives the protein CASKPLSPGNTIYF. Combining the CDR3 with reference TRBV5-1 and TRBJ1-3 gives the whole variable domain KAGVTQTPRYLIKTRGQQVTLSCSPISGHRSVSWYQQTPGQGLQFLFEYFSETQRNKGNFPGRFSGRQFSNSRSEMNVSTLELGDSALYLCASKPLSPGNTIYFGEGSWLTVV.

The chain couples TRBV9 to TRBJ1-4; 9 bases are shared with TRBD1. Losses at the gene ends were 0 bases for V and 6 bases for J; bases not matched to a gene: 12. Per germline, CDR1 SGDLS and CDR2 YYNGEE. The CDR3 is 18 residues long. The chain's CDR3 is CASSVAPTGTGSYEKLFF. The CDR3 DNA follows: TGTGCCAGCAGCGTAGCTCCTACCGGGACAGGGAGTTATGAAAAACTGTTTTTT.

The rearrangement uses TRBV5-5 and TRBJ2-3; 8 positions match TRBD2. Germline-derived CDR1 and CDR2 are SGHKS and YYEKEE (reference sequence). The CDR3 consists of 15 residues. The J segment lost 3 bases and the V segment lost 3 bases, leaving 6 bases of the junction unmatched. CDR3 sequence reads: CASSSGTRRTDTQYF. CDR3 coding DNA: TGTGCCAGCAGCTCCGGGACTAGACGAACAGATACGCAGTATTTT. Full variable domain (outside the CDR3, taken from reference TRBV5-5 and TRBJ2-3): DAGVTQSPTHLIKTRGQQVTLRCSPISGHKSVSWYQQVLGQGPQFIFQYYEKEERGRGNFPDRFSARQFPNYSSELNVNALLLGDSALYLCASSSGTRRTDTQYFGPGTRLTVL.

The chain couples TRBV29-1 to TRBJ2-3, with 8 bases aligning to TRBD1. The CDR3 loop spans 14 amino acids. J was trimmed by 2 bases and V by 4 bases; bases with no gene match: 5. Germline V lookup: CDR1 SQVTM, CDR2 ANQGSEA. The CDR3 loop is CSVVTGAVTDTQYF. The DNA of the CDR3 is TGCAGCGTTGTGACAGGGGCCGTCACAGATACGCAGTATTTT.

DNA for the CDR3: TGTGCCAGCAGCCCTAGGAGGGGGCAGGCCTCATCTGGGGCCAACGTCCTGACTTTC. This codes for CASSPRRGQASSGANVLTF. The chain links TRBV7-2 to TRBJ2-6; a weak D match, TRBD1 (7 bases). V lost 5 bases, J lost 1 base, and 21 bases lay in between. Germline V gene sequence: CDR1 SGHTA, CDR2 FQGNSA. The CDR3 contains 19 residues.

The J gene is TRBJ1-2, the V gene TRBV7-2; 7 nucleotides align to TRBD1. The CDR3 runs to 12 residues. Per germline, CDR1 SGHTA and CDR2 FQGNSA. The ends lost 6 bases at V and 9 bases at J; junction bases unmatched: 7. The CDR3 region is CASSYDRERYTF. In DNA, the CDR3 is TGTGCCAGCAGTTACGACAGGGAGCGCTACACCTTC.

The chain recombines TRBV7-2 with TRBJ1-5, with a weak D call TRBD1 (6 bases). Trimming left V 2 bases short and J 4 bases short, with 12 bases between. CDR3 length equals 15 residues. Germline CDR1 SGHTA, CDR2 FQGNSA. In nucleotides, the CDR3 is TGTGCCAGCAGCTTATCACGGGGGGCAAATCAGCCCCAGCATTTT. Amino acid sequence: CASSLSRGANQPQHF.

This chain links TRBV7-8 with TRBJ1-1, with D uncertain. The V gene's germline CDR1 is SGHVS and CDR2 FQNEAQ. Trimming took off 5 bases at V and 6 bases at J, with 7 bases between the two ends. There are 11 residues in the CDR3. The DNA of the CDR3 is TGTGCCAGCAGCAAACACGCTGAAGCTTTCTTT. Its protein product is CASSKHAEAFF.

The genes are TRBV2 and TRBJ1-5; no definite D call. Trimming took off 11 bases at V and 2 bases at J, with 16 bases between the two ends. The CDR3 loop spans 14 amino acids. Germline V gives CDR1 SNHLY, CDR2 FYNNEI. The CDR3 DNA sequence: TGTGCCTCCGGGATGGAGAGCGGCAATCAGCCCCAGCATTTT. It yields the protein CASGMESGNQPQHF.

The chain uses TRBV6-6 and TRBJ1-2, with TRBD1 matching over 9 bases. V lost 8 bases and J lost 1; bases outside the gene matches: 11. Germline-derived CDR1 and CDR2 are MNHNY and SVGAGI (reference sequence). This CDR3 spans 16 amino acids. The CDR3 loop reads CASRKLGQGYNYGYTF. The CDR3 coding sequence is TGTGCCAGCCGAAAACTGGGACAGGGATATAACTATGGCTACACCTTC.

The V and J genes are TRBV6-6 and TRBJ2-7; 8 nucleotides match TRBD2. This CDR3 is built from 13 residues. With V trimmed by 7 bases and J by 6 bases, 8 bases remained unmatched. Germline V gene sequence: CDR1 MNHNY, CDR2 SVGAGI (reference sequence). CDR3 in amino acids: CASNRASGREQYF. The CDR3 nucleotides read TGTGCCAGCAACCGGGCTAGCGGGCGCGAGCAGTACTTC.

The chain is built from TRBV5-1 and TRBJ1-6; 7 bases map to TRBD1. Germline V CDR1 and CDR2: SGHRS, YFSETQ. The CDR3 is 16 amino acids. Germline trimming cut 4 bases from V and 3 bases from J; bases unmatched to any gene: 7. The CDR3, as DNA: TGCGCCAGCAGCCAAACCGGACAGGACTATAATTCACCCCTCCACTTT. Translating gives CASSQTGQDYNSPLHF.

V and J are TRBV5-4 and TRBJ2-3; 7 bases are a match to TRBD2. The CDR3 consists of 14 residues. Germline CDR1 is SGHNT and CDR2 is YYREEE (reference sequence). Trimming cost V 0 bases and J 8 bases; bases outside gene matches: 6. CDR3 nucleotides: TGTGCCAGCAGCTTGGACAGCGGGGTTGGTACGCAGTATTTT. This gives the protein CASSLDSGVGTQYF.

The rearrangement joins TRBV19 to TRBJ2-3, with 9 bases identical to TRBD1. CDR1 is LNHDA and CDR2 is SQIVND in the germline V gene (reference sequence). This CDR3 comprises 17 residues. After removal of 0 bases from V and 1 base from J, the junction contained 5 bases not matched to a gene. CDR3 sequence reads: CASSIDGQGWGTDTQYF. The CDR3 region has the DNA TGTGCCAGTAGTATAGATGGACAGGGGTGGGGCACAGATACGCAGTATTTT.

In this sample, this clone turned up a few times. The chain joins TRBV5-6 to TRBJ1-1; D ambiguous. This CDR3 region has 17 residues. V shed 0 bases and J shed 2 bases, with 17 bases lying between them. Germline CDR1 SGHDT, CDR2 YYEEEE. The CDR3 reads CASSLAGFLGRNTEAFF. The CDR3, as DNA: TGTGCCAGCAGCTTGGCCGGGTTCCTAGGGAGAAACACTGAAGCTTTCTTT.

This clone was picked up one time. The chain uses TRBV5-1 and TRBJ2-1; D is undetermined. Per the germline V gene, CDR1 is SGHRS and CDR2 is YFSETQ. V dropped 3 bases and J dropped 5 bases, with 6 bases sitting between them. This CDR3 is 12 amino acids long. The CDR3 sequence is CASSYIDNEQFF. The CDR3 DNA reads TGCGCCAGCAGCTATATAGACAATGAGCAGTTCTTC.

V is TRBV6-6 and J is TRBJ2-7; 9 nucleotides line up with TRBD1. Germline CDR1 MNHNY, CDR2 SVGAGI (reference sequence). With 0 bases clipped from V and 3 bases from J, the junction kept 3 bases outside the gene matches. The CDR3 is made up of 15 amino acids. The CDR3 reads CASSYSTGGDYEQYF. In DNA form, the CDR3 reads TGTGCCAGCAGTTACTCGACAGGGGGGGACTACGAGCAGTACTTC.

The rearrangement uses TRBV19 and TRBJ1-5; no clear D gene. This CDR3 is 13 amino acids long. Germline assignment: CDR1 LNHDA and CDR2 SQIVND (reference sequence). The V gene lost 3 bases and the J gene lost 5 bases, with 8 bases spanning the gap. In DNA form, the CDR3 reads TGTGCCAGTAGTATCGACATCGATCAGCCCCAGCATTTT. Translated: CASSIDIDQPQHF.

The chain carries TRBV5-1 and TRBJ1-6, with TRBD1 matching over 8 bases. Germline loops: CDR1 SGHRS, CDR2 YFSETQ. V trimming: 3 bases; J trimming: 10 bases; junction bases outside the gene matches: 6. The length of the CDR3 is 14 residues. The CDR3 nucleotides read TGCGCCAGCAGCTCGGACAGGGTCGGGTCACCCCTCCACTTT. Its translation: CASSSDRVGSPLHF.

This rearrangement joins TRBV5-4 to TRBJ2-5; D might be TRBD2 (5 bases). The CDR3 has 14 amino acids. Germline assignment: CDR1 SGHNT and CDR2 YYREEE (reference sequence). The V and J ends lost 0 bases and 0 bases respectively, with 6 bases between them. The CDR3 here is CASSLAGNQETQYF. CDR3 sequence (DNA): TGTGCCAGCAGCTTGGCGGGGAACCAAGAGACCCAGTACTTC.

The CDR3 region is CATSRDGRGNSPLHF. In nucleotides, the CDR3 is TGTGCCACCAGCAGAGATGGCAGGGGGAATTCACCCCTCCACTTT. V is TRBV15 and J is TRBJ1-6; 7 nucleotides align to TRBD1. V dropped 0 bases and J dropped 7; count of bases not matched to a gene: 3. Germline lookup yields CDR1 LNHNV and CDR2 YYDKDF (reference sequence). CDR3 length: 15 residues. The full variable domain, rest sourced from reference TRBV15 and TRBJ1-6, is DAMVIQNPRYQVTQFGKPVTLSCSQTLNHNVMYWYQQKSSQAPKLLFHYYDKDFNNEADTPDNFQSRRPNTSFCFLDIRSPGLGDTAMYLCATSRDGRGNSPLHFGNGTRLTVT.

V is TRBV4-3 and J is TRBJ2-3; possibly TRBD2 for D (6 bases). The CDR3 runs 16 residues. V was pared by 1 base and J by 0 bases, with 11 bases between. The V gene's germline CDR1 is LGHNA and CDR2 YSLEER. The CDR3 DNA follows: TGCGCCAGCAGCCAAGGGCGGGGACTCAGCACAGATACGCAGTATTTT. Translation gives CASSQGRGLSTDTQYF.

The chain links TRBV23-1 to TRBJ1-5; no definite D call. TRBV23-1 is treated as an ORF (open reading frame) with a function not yet certain. V lost 2 bases and J 3 bases, leaving 8 bases between the germline ends. The CDR3 length is 14 residues. This chain's CDR3 is CASSQGGDNQPQHF. CDR3 coding DNA: TGCGCCAGCAGTCAAGGCGGAGACAATCAGCCCCAGCATTTT.